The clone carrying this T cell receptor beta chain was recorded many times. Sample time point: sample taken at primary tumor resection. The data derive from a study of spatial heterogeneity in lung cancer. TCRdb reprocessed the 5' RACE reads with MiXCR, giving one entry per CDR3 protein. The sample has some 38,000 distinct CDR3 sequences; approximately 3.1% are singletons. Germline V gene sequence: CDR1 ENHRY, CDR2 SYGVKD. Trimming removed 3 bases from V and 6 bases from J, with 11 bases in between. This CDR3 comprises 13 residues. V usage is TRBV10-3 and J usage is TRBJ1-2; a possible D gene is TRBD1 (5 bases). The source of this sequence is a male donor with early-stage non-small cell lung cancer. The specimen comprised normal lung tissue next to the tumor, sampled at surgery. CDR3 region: CAISDRGFDGYTF. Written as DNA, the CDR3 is TGTGCCATCAGTGATAGGGGTTTCGATGGCTACACCTTC.